This is a list of T cell receptor beta chains from one sample in a study of cytomegalovirus exposure and HLA in healthy donors. Sequencing was performed with immunoSEQ multiplex PCR; in TCRdb, only in-frame clones are kept and a portion is missing. The sample includes around 88,000 clones, about three quarters seen only once; the top ten take 6.5% to 8%. What was sequenced was PBMCs. These receptors originate from a man between 50 and 59 years old in good health and CMV-seropositive. Both conserved end residues are part of each CDR3. Each record gives: CDR3 protein, CDR3 DNA, clone size, D gene, V gene, J gene. The D gene is left open where the match is weak. Clone size is shown for a subset of rows, as once, few, many or a class of expanded clone.

cdr3_aa: CASSPPGVVSYNEQFF
cdr3_nt: TGTGCCAGCTCACCCCCTGGTGTAGTCTCCTACAATGAGCAGTTCTTC
clone_size: -
d_call: -
v_call: TRBV18
j_call: TRBJ2-1

cdr3_aa: CASSMVAGATTDTQYF
cdr3_nt: TGTGCCAGTAGTATGGTAGCGGGGGCGACCACAGATACGCAGTATTTT
clone_size: few
d_call: TRBD2
v_call: TRBV19
j_call: TRBJ2-3

cdr3_aa: CASSLEAGGTYNEQFF
cdr3_nt: TGTGCCAGCAGCTTAGAAGCGGGGGGCACCTACAATGAGCAGTTCTTC
clone_size: -
d_call: TRBD2
v_call: TRBV7-2
j_call: TRBJ2-1

cdr3_aa: CASSVTASGTGELFF
cdr3_nt: TGTGCCAGCAGCGTAACGGCTAGCGGTACCGGGGAGCTGTTTTTT
clone_size: -
d_call: TRBD2
v_call: TRBV9
j_call: TRBJ2-2

cdr3_aa: CASSRQRTASYEQYF
cdr3_nt: TGCGCCAGCAGCCGACAACGGACAGCCTCCTACGAGCAGTACTTC
clone_size: -
d_call: -
v_call: TRBV4-3
j_call: TRBJ2-7

cdr3_aa: CAWSVDRGNEQYF
cdr3_nt: TGTGCCTGGAGTGTAGACAGGGGAAACGAGCAGTACTTC
clone_size: few
d_call: TRBD1
v_call: TRBV30
j_call: TRBJ2-7

cdr3_aa: CASSPRGSHNEQFF
cdr3_nt: TGTGCCAGCAGCCCTCGGGGGAGTCACAATGAGCAGTTCTTC
clone_size: few
d_call: -
v_call: TRBV7-3
j_call: TRBJ2-1

cdr3_aa: CAWRQGGYSPLNF
cdr3_nt: TGTGCCTGGAGACAGGGGGGGTATTCACCCCTCAACTTT
clone_size: -
d_call: TRBD1
v_call: TRBV30
j_call: TRBJ1-6

cdr3_aa: CASSYDRGGTEAFF
cdr3_nt: TGTGCCAGCAGCTACGACAGGGGAGGGACTGAAGCTTTCTTT
clone_size: once
d_call: TRBD1
v_call: TRBV7-8
j_call: TRBJ1-1

cdr3_aa: CASSYEGAVYEQYF
cdr3_nt: TGTGCCAGCAGTTATGAGGGGGCGGTGTACGAGCAGTACTTC
clone_size: -
d_call: TRBD1
v_call: TRBV6-6
j_call: TRBJ2-7

cdr3_aa: CASSPGGGGFNTGELSF
cdr3_nt: TGTGCCAGCTCACCAGGAGGAGGGGGCTTCAACACCGGGGAGCTGTCTTTT
clone_size: -
d_call: -
v_call: TRBV18
j_call: TRBJ2-2

cdr3_aa: CASSPQRGEDYGYTF
cdr3_nt: TGTGCCAGCTCACCCCAGAGAGGGGAGGACTATGGCTACACCTTC
clone_size: -
d_call: -
v_call: TRBV18
j_call: TRBJ1-2

cdr3_aa: CASSQGRTGELFF
cdr3_nt: TGTGCCAGCAGTCAGGGGCGGACCGGGGAGCTGTTTTTT
clone_size: -
d_call: -
v_call: TRBV6-5
j_call: TRBJ2-2

cdr3_aa: CASSASGGADEQYF
cdr3_nt: TGTGCCAGCAGCGCCAGCGGGGGGGCAGACGAGCAGTACTTC
clone_size: -
d_call: TRBD2
v_call: TRBV9
j_call: TRBJ2-7

cdr3_aa: CAVMPGSHTGELFF
cdr3_nt: TGTGCCGTCATGCCCGGGAGTCACACCGGGGAGCTGTTTTTT
clone_size: -
d_call: -
v_call: TRBV10-3
j_call: TRBJ2-2

cdr3_aa: CASSALQGASEQFF
cdr3_nt: TGTGCCAGCAGCGCATTACAGGGGGCAAGTGAGCAGTTCTTC
clone_size: -
d_call: TRBD1
v_call: TRBV9
j_call: TRBJ2-1

cdr3_aa: CASSLGQGLDTQYF
cdr3_nt: TGCGCCAGCAGCCTGGGACAGGGTTTGGATACGCAGTATTTT
clone_size: -
d_call: TRBD1
v_call: TRBV4-1
j_call: TRBJ2-3

cdr3_aa: CASSPRDRSYNEQFF
cdr3_nt: TGTGCCAGCAGCCCCCGGGACAGGTCCTACAATGAGCAGTTCTTC
clone_size: -
d_call: TRBD1
v_call: TRBV9
j_call: TRBJ2-1

cdr3_aa: CASSLEVSGGPGAQYF
cdr3_nt: TGTGCCAGCAGCTTAGAGGTTAGCGGCGGCCCGGGGGCCCAGTACTTC
clone_size: -
d_call: -
v_call: TRBV7-8
j_call: TRBJ2-5

cdr3_aa: CASSPPAGAANYGYTF
cdr3_nt: TGTGCCAGCAGCCCCCCGGCAGGGGCGGCTAACTATGGCTACACCTTC
clone_size: -
d_call: -
v_call: TRBV7-3
j_call: TRBJ1-2

cdr3_aa: CAWDPHRTYQNTEAFF
cdr3_nt: TGTGCCTGGGACCCACATCGGACTTATCAGAACACTGAAGCTTTCTTT
clone_size: few
d_call: -
v_call: TRBV30
j_call: TRBJ1-1

cdr3_aa: CASRRGSGGLGSSYNEQFF
cdr3_nt: TGTGCCAGCCGGAGGGGGAGCGGGGGGTTAGGGAGCTCCTACAATGAGCAGTTCTTC
clone_size: -
d_call: TRBD2
v_call: TRBV11-1
j_call: TRBJ2-1

cdr3_aa: CASSRLAHNEQFF
cdr3_nt: TGTGCCAGCAGCCGACTAGCCCACAATGAGCAGTTCTTC
clone_size: -
d_call: TRBD2
v_call: TRBV28
j_call: TRBJ2-1

cdr3_aa: CASSPGDYSYEQYF
cdr3_nt: TGTGCCAGCTCACCGGGGGACTACTCCTACGAGCAGTACTTC
clone_size: -
d_call: TRBD2
v_call: TRBV18
j_call: TRBJ2-7

cdr3_aa: CASSLSPSGQETQYF
cdr3_nt: TGCGCCAGCAGCCTATCGCCTAGCGGCCAAGAGACCCAGTACTTC
clone_size: few
d_call: TRBD2
v_call: TRBV5-1
j_call: TRBJ2-5